This is a list of T cell receptor beta chains from one sample in a study of cytomegalovirus exposure and HLA in healthy donors. TCRdb's table, derived via immunoSEQ multiplex PCR, lists solely in-frame clones and lacks some. This sample has 100,000 to 150,000 clones, with about 94% found just once. Sequences were obtained from PBMCs. The receptors come from a woman under 30 in good health and CMV-seronegative. Each CDR3 is given with its conserved first and last residue. The D gene is left open where the match is weak. Clone size appears in some rows only: once, few, many, or a class for an expanded clone.

TRBV27,-,TRBJ2-3,-,CATKRAVSTDTQYF,TGTGCCACTAAGCGGGCCGTTAGCACAGATACGCAGTATTTT
TRBV27,TRBD2,TRBJ2-1,-,CASSPVSGSLNEQFF,TGTGCCAGCAGTCCCGTTAGCGGGAGCCTCAATGAGCAGTTCTTC
TRBV5-5,TRBD2,TRBJ2-2,-,CASSFLAGNTGELFF,TGTGCCAGCAGCTTCCTAGCGGGGAACACCGGGGAGCTGTTTTTT
TRBV2,TRBD1,TRBJ1-1,-,CASSEQTGVEAFF,TGTGCCAGCAGTGAGCAGACAGGGGTAGAAGCTTTCTTT
TRBV19,-,TRBJ2-5,-,CASSMTRETQYF,TGTGCCAGTAGTATGACGAGGGAGACCCAGTACTTC
TRBV4-1,TRBD2,TRBJ2-1,-,CASSPRVGASGSLSYNEQFF,TGCGCCAGCAGCCCCCGGGTTGGTGCTAGCGGGAGTCTTTCCTACAATGAGCAGTTCTTC
TRBV4-2,TRBD2,TRBJ2-5,few,CASSQEGTAGGGQETQYF,TGTGCCAGCAGCCAAGAAGGGACAGCGGGAGGGGGTCAAGAGACCCAGTACTTC
TRBV5-1,-,TRBJ2-3,-,CASSLERTTTDTQYF,TGCGCCAGCAGCTTGGAGAGGACTACCACAGATACGCAGTATTTT
TRBV28,TRBD2,TRBJ2-3,-,CASSTPSGRSYTQYF,TGTGCCAGCAGTACACCCAGCGGGAGATCATATACGCAGTATTTT
TRBV19,-,TRBJ1-5,-,CASSIDGVEGLRPQHF,TGTGCCAGTAGTATAGATGGGGTAGAGGGATTAAGGCCCCAGCATTTT
TRBV9,TRBD1,TRBJ1-1,-,CASSVGTGFTEAFF,TGTGCCAGCAGCGTAGGGACAGGGTTCACTGAAGCTTTCTTT
TRBV5-1,-,TRBJ2-7,-,CASSPGTLLGVTYEQYF,TGCGCCAGCAGCCCCGGGACTCTTTTAGGGGTAACCTACGAGCAGTACTTC
TRBV30,-,TRBJ1-3,once,CAWSSGQDGNTIYF,TGTGCCTGGAGCTCAGGGCAGGACGGAAACACCATATATTTT
TRBV29-1,TRBD2,TRBJ2-1,-,CSVLTSGGSYNEQFF,TGCAGCGTTCTTACTAGCGGGGGGTCCTACAATGAGCAGTTCTTC
TRBV6-1,TRBD1,TRBJ1-6,-,CASRSRQGASPLHF,TGTGCCAGCCGTTCCAGACAGGGGGCTTCACCCCTCCACTTT
TRBV5-1,TRBD1,TRBJ2-5,-,CASSSYRGSETQYF,TGCGCCAGCAGCTCTTACAGGGGTAGTGAGACCCAGTACTTC
TRBV5-1,TRBD2,TRBJ2-7,once,CASSSGSGRLGGEQYF,TGCGCCAGCAGCTCGGGAAGCGGGAGACTTGGGGGCGAGCAGTACTTC
TRBV9,TRBD1,TRBJ2-1,-,CASSVVGGGQGANEQFF,TGTGCCAGCAGCGTAGTCGGGGGTGGACAGGGGGCAAATGAGCAGTTCTTC
TRBV7-6,TRBD1,TRBJ1-1,-,CASSLQTGTGPALPSGEAFF,TGTGCCAGCAGTCTTCAAACCGGGACAGGGCCGGCGCTACCCTCGGGTGAAGCTTTCTTT
TRBV7-9,TRBD2,TRBJ2-7,-,CASSLDGLAGKQYF,TGTGCCAGCAGCTTAGATGGACTAGCGGGGAAGCAGTACTTC
TRBV27,-,TRBJ1-2,-,CASRMWGRSNYGYTF,TGTGCCAGCAGGATGTGGGGGAGGTCTAACTATGGCTACACCTTC
TRBV19,-,TRBJ2-5,-,CASSIGGQGSQETQYF,TGTGCCAGTAGTATAGGTGGGCAGGGAAGTCAAGAGACCCAGTACTTC